The 20 T cell receptor beta chains given below trace back to one sample, sequenced in a study of T cells in Graves' hyperthyroidism and ophthalmopathy. Amplification yielded TCR beta CDR3 regions, with RNA transcripts as the source. Initially, a first-round RT-PCR of the TCR CDR3 employed the HTBI primer set. Each CDR3 protein gets one entry after TCRdb re-called the multiplex PCR reads with MiXCR. This repertoire shows about 740,000 distinct CDR3 sequences, around 15% found once; its top ten account for about 10%. The specimen sequenced was blood. The source is a woman between 18 and 30 years old with Graves' hyperthyroidism.

This clonotype was seen ten or more times. The V and J genes are TRBV24-1 and TRBJ2-1; D gene uncertain. Trimming took off 0 bases at V and 0 bases at J, with 8 bases between the two ends. Germline CDR1 KGHDR, CDR2 SFDVKD. This CDR3 has 16 residues. DNA of the CDR3: TGTGCCACCAGTGATTTGGGACCCAGCTCCTACAATGAGCAGTTCTTC. Amino acids: CATSDLGPSSYNEQFF.

As to this clonotype: A much larger clone lies one base from this, so it may be a read error. J is TRBJ2-7 and V is TRBV12-3 or TRBV12-4; D remains unclear. This CDR3 is 15 amino acids long. The CDR3 DNA sequence: TGTACCAGCAGTGACCGGGCCCTTAACTCCTACGAGCAGTACTTC. Protein: CTSSDRALNSYEQYF.

This clonotype came up many times. J is TRBJ2-7 and V is TRBV30, with TRBD2 as a possible D gene (7 bases). The CDR3 loop spans 15 amino acids. V was trimmed by 2 bases and J by 4 bases, leaving 18 bases between them. Germline V gene sequence: CDR1 GTSNPN, CDR2 SVGIG (reference sequence). DNA for the CDR3: TGTGCCTGGAGTCGGGGGGCTCTCGTTCTGTACGAGCAGTACTTC. Translating it yields CAWSRGALVLYEQYF.

This clonotype was observed at least ten times. V is TRBV30 and J is TRBJ1-1, with TRBD1 matching over 8 bases. The germline V gene encodes CDR1 GTSNPN and CDR2 SVGIG (reference sequence). The J segment lost 8 bases and the V segment lost 0 bases, leaving 11 bases of the junction unmatched. The CDR3 length is 15 residues. DNA of the CDR3: TGTGCCTGGAGTGTAAGCGGGACAGGTGCTTGGGAAGCTTTCTTT. The encoded protein is CAWSVSGTGAWEAFF.

Note on this clonotype: At one end, the junction sequence differs from germline, possibly due to a read error. This rearrangement joins TRBV7-6 to TRBJ2-3; 9 positions match TRBD1. Germline assignment: CDR1 SGHVS and CDR2 FNYEAQ. The CDR3 is 18 residues long. The CDR3 nucleotides are TGTGCTAGCAGCCCCTTTTTGAGACAGGGGGAAGATGGAGATACGCAGTATTTT. It specifies CASSPFLRQGEDGDTQYF.

This clonotype has ten or more counts. V gene TRBV2 combines with J gene TRBJ1-2; TRBD1 aligns across 9 bases. The CDR3 has 13 amino acids. Trimming took 6 bases from V and 7 from J; bases not matched to a gene: 6. The V gene's germline CDR1 is SNHLY and CDR2 FYNNEI. CDR3 nucleotide sequence: TGTGCCAGCAGGTCAACAGGGGGCTCTGGCTACACCTTC. Encoded protein: CASRSTGGSGYTF.

This clonotype was seen a handful of times. The V and J genes are TRBV6-5 and TRBJ1-4; D may be TRBD1 (5 bases). Germline loops: CDR1 MNHEY, CDR2 SVGAGI. The CDR3 has 15 residues. V dropped 0 bases and J dropped 3 bases, with 8 bases sitting between them. CDR3 in DNA: TGTGCCAGCAGTTACTCCAGGGCCCCTAATGAAAAACTGTTTTTT. Residues: CASSYSRAPNEKLFF.

The V and J genes are TRBV5-1 and TRBJ2-6; D uncertain. Trimming pared 0 bases from V and 3 bases from J, leaving 7 bases between. The CDR3 is made up of 15 amino acids. Germline V gives CDR1 SGHRS, CDR2 YFSETQ. CDR3: CASSLEGVGANVLTF. The DNA of the CDR3 is TGCGCCAGCAGCTTGGAGGGTGTTGGGGCCAACGTCCTGACTTTC.

In its sample, this clonotype was seen many times. The CDR3 here is CASSPQWDSNQPQHF. The CDR3 nucleotides are TGTGCCAGCAGTCCCCAGTGGGATAGCAATCAGCCCCAGCATTTT. The rearrangement joins TRBV27 to TRBJ1-5; D not certain. Germline V gene lookup returns CDR1 MNHEY and CDR2 SMNVEV (reference sequence). CDR3 size: 15 residues. V was cut by 5 bases and J by 0 bases, with 11 bases left in between.

The chain couples TRBV5-1 to TRBJ2-7; D possibly corresponds to TRBD1 (6 bases). Germline V gene sequence: CDR1 SGHRS, CDR2 YFSETQ. This CDR3 is 14 amino acids long. With 6 bases removed from V and 1 base from J, the gap between germline ends came to 14 bases. CDR3 DNA sequence: TGCGCCAGCACATGGGGGCTGGGATCCTACGAGCAGTACTTC. Its protein is CASTWGLGSYEQYF.

In its sample, this clonotype was seen many times. One junction end disagrees with the germline gene, perhaps due to a read error. This chain connects TRBV2 to TRBJ2-1; the match to TRBD2 covers 10 bases. This CDR3 is built from 14 residues. Looked up from germline, CDR1 is SNHLY and CDR2 is FYNNEI. The CDR3 DNA reads as TGTGCCACCAGTCCCCTAGCGGGAGCCGATGAGCAGTTCTTC. Translated: CATSPLAGADEQFF.

In its sample, this clonotype was seen many times. The chain is built from TRBV6-1 and TRBJ2-7; D is ambiguous. From germline, CDR1 is MNHNS and CDR2 SASEGT. Trimming removed 2 bases at V and 0 bases at J, with 11 bases between. The CDR3 runs to 15 residues. CDR3 nucleotide sequence: TGTGCCAGCAGTGAATGGCAGCGAACCTCCTACGAGCAGTACTTC. Amino acids: CASSEWQRTSYEQYF.

This clonotype turned up a few times. Mismatch with germline at one junction end may stem from a read error. This chain links TRBV20-1 with TRBJ1-4; 8 bases are a match to TRBD1. There are 14 residues in the CDR3. Germline assignment: CDR1 DFQATT and CDR2 SNEGSKA (reference sequence). The DNA of the CDR3 is TGCAGTGCTAGCGGATCAGGGGGCCTCGAAAAACTGTCTTTT. It codes for CSASGSGGLEKLSF.

This clonotype turned up a few times. The chain links TRBV6-5 to TRBJ1-2, with D hard to call. Germline CDR1 reads MNHEY; CDR2 reads SVGAGI. Trimming stripped 2 bases from V and 4 bases from J, with 11 bases between. This CDR3 contains 14 residues. CDR3 sequence (DNA): TGTGCCAGCAGTTACGCGGAGTTTCCCTATGGCTACACCTTC. Translation: CASSYAEFPYGYTF.

This clonotype was seen at least ten times. J is TRBJ2-5 and V is TRBV6-2 or TRBV6-3; no clear D. Germline CDR1 and CDR2: MNHEY and SVGEGT. CDR3 size: 12 residues. V shed 5 bases and J shed 3 bases, with 7 bases lying between them. CDR3 amino acids: CASSPIEETQYF. Here the CDR3 DNA reads TGTGCCAGCAGTCCCATCGAAGAGACCCAGTACTTC.

The rearrangement uses TRBV5-6 and TRBJ1-2, with D possibly matching TRBD1 (5 bases). CDR3 length: 14 residues. The V gene lost 2 bases and the J gene lost 5 bases, with 13 bases spanning the gap. CDR1 is SGHDT, CDR2 YYEEEE, per germline. The CDR3, as DNA: TGTGCCAGCAGCTTCGCAGGGTCGGGGTATGGCTACACCTTC. As protein: CASSFAGSGYGYTF. The variable domain in full, with the rest retrieved from reference TRBV5-6 and TRBJ1-2, is DAGVTQSPTHLIKTRGQQVTLRCSPKSGHDTVSWYQQALGQGPQFIFQYYEEEERQRGNFPDRFSGHQFPNYSSELNVNALLLGDSALYLCASSFAGSGYGYTFGSGTRLTVV.

In this sample, this clonotype turned up a few times. This may come from a read error, since a much larger clone is one base off. This sequence joins TRBV11-2 and TRBJ2-3; possibly TRBD2 for D (5 bases). Germline V CDR1 and CDR2: SGHAT, FQNNGV. This CDR3 comprises 16 residues. V was shortened by 6 bases and J by 0 bases, with 16 bases between the two germline ends. CDR3 sequence: CASRLRPAASTDTQYF. Here the CDR3 DNA reads TGTGCCAGCAGGTTACGACCAGCGGCTAGCACAGATACGCAGTATTTT. The whole variable domain, filled in from reference TRBV11-2 and TRBJ2-3, reads EAGVAQSPRYKIIEKRQSVAFWCNPISGHATLYWYQQILGQGPKLLIQFQNNGVVDDSQLPKDRFSAERLKGVDSTLKIQPAKLEDSAVYLCASRLRPAASTDTQYFGPGTRLTVL.

The chain uses TRBV29-1 and TRBJ1-4, with D perhaps TRBD1 (6 bases). The length of the CDR3 is 14 residues. The V end lost 0 bases, the J end lost 8 bases, and 13 bases lay between the germline ends. Looked up from germline, CDR1 is SQVTM and CDR2 is ANQGSEA. The CDR3 loop reads CSVEDPRGREKLFF. DNA for the CDR3: TGCAGCGTTGAAGATCCCAGGGGAAGGGAAAAACTGTTTTTT.

This clonotype was observed many times. The chain employs TRBV28 and TRBJ2-1, with D possibly TRBD2 on 6 matching bases. Per germline, CDR1 MDHEN and CDR2 SYDVKM. V was cut by 2 bases and J by 5 bases, with 22 bases left in between. The CDR3 covers 18 residues. CDR3 DNA sequence: TGTGCCAGCAGTTTAGGGTTCGGTACCGGGACTCCGAACAATGAGCAGTTCTTC. Its translation: CASSLGFGTGTPNNEQFF.

This clonotype was observed a handful of times. The chain carries TRBV6-1 and TRBJ1-2; D gene uncertain. This CDR3 has 12 residues. The germline CDR1 and CDR2 sequences are MNHNS and SASEGT. V was clipped by 3 bases and J by 1 base, with 3 bases between them. The CDR3 sequence: CASSDINYGYTF. CDR3 DNA: TGTGCCAGCAGTGACATTAACTATGGCTACACCTTC.